These 13 T cell receptor beta chains came from one sample sequenced in a study of Ad26.COV2.S vaccination and SARS-CoV-2 variants. Described treatment: around 19 received Ad26.COV2.S at low or high dose, single or two shots; about 5 received placebo; per-sample allocation not given. Each sample was drawn 63 days after the first injection (of vaccine or placebo). Assay used: immunoSEQ multiplex PCR; TCRdb lists only in-frame clones, some missing. The table has some 340,000 clones, around 84% seen once; the top ten hold approximately 1.9%. This sample comprised peripheral blood, obtained in a trial of Ad26.COV2.S vaccine versus placebo. Receptors originate from a person aged 18-65 years who received the Ad26.COV2.S COVID-19 vaccine or a placebo.

This clone has more than one count but fewer than ten. J is TRBJ2-6 and V is TRBV7-2; unclear D gene. The germline V gene has CDR1 SGHTA and CDR2 FQGNSA. This CDR3 region has 14 residues. The V end was cut by 5 bases, the J end by 3 bases, with 8 bases between. DNA of the CDR3: TGTGCCAGCAGCCCGCTGATTGGGGCCAACGTCCTGACTTTC. Its protein is CASSPLIGANVLTF.

This clone came up once. V usage is TRBV5-1 and J usage is TRBJ1-2, with no clear D. CDR3 length: 15 amino acids. Between the trimmed V and J ends, which lost 0 bases and 8 bases, there was a span of 17 bases. The V gene's germline CDR1 is SGHRS and CDR2 YFSETQ. The CDR3 nucleotides read TGCGCCAGCAGCTTGGGTCGGGTTATGGCGGAAGGCTACACCTTC. It yields the protein CASSLGRVMAEGYTF.

The chain links TRBV7-2 to TRBJ2-5, with 8 positions matching TRBD1. This CDR3 spans 15 amino acids. CDR1 and CDR2 (germline): SGHTA, FQGNSA. V gave up 5 bases and J gave up 5 bases; unmatched junction bases: 10. CDR3 loop: CASSPRQGFRETQYF. The CDR3 nucleotides are TGTGCCAGCAGCCCGCGACAGGGGTTCCGGGAGACCCAGTACTTC.

This chain connects TRBV14 to TRBJ1-2; the D gene is possibly TRBD1 (5 bases). This CDR3 comprises 14 residues. Germline V gene data show CDR1 as SGHDN and CDR2 as FVKESK. Trimming cost V 4 bases and J 8 bases, with 17 bases left between them. The CDR3 DNA sequence: TGTGCCAGCAGCCCATTAGCGTTTGGGGCCGGCTACACCTTC. Its protein product is CASSPLAFGAGYTF.

This chain uses TRBV18 with TRBJ1-1, with a tentative D call TRBD1 (6 bases). The germline gives CDR1 KGHSH, CDR2 LQKENI. V lost 2 bases and J 2 bases, leaving 12 bases between the germline ends. The CDR3 loop spans 15 amino acids. CDR3 protein: CASSPEIQGNTEAFF. Here the CDR3 DNA reads TGTGCCAGCTCACCAGAGATACAGGGAAACACTGAAGCTTTCTTT.

V usage is TRBV9 and J usage is TRBJ2-7, with TRBD2 identical over 13 bases. Looked up from germline, CDR1 is SGDLS and CDR2 is YYNGEE. The CDR3 totals 15 residues. V lost 2 bases, J lost 1 base, and 0 bases stayed unmatched. The CDR3 nucleotides read TGTGCCAGCAGCGTGACTAGCGGGGGGTCCTACGAGCAGTACTTC. Translated: CASSVTSGGSYEQYF.

The chain is built from TRBV3-1 (or the pseudogene TRBV3-2) and TRBJ2-1; 9 bases align to TRBD2. J lost 7 bases, V lost 2 bases, and 6 bases had no gene match. Germline V gene lookup returns CDR1 LGHDT and CDR2 YNNKEL (reference sequence). CDR3 length: 15 residues. The CDR3 bases are TGTGCCAGCAGCCAACGCGGGGGGGCCTCAAATGAGCAGTTCTTC. The encoded protein is CASSQRGGASNEQFF.

The chain employs TRBV5-1 and TRBJ1-1; D not resolved. The CDR3 runs to 13 residues. CDR1 is SGHRS and CDR2 is YFSETQ in the germline V gene. The V and J ends lost 2 bases and 1 base respectively, with 6 bases between them. CDR3 sequence reads: CASSLIPNTEAFF. CDR3 DNA sequence: TGCGCCAGCAGCTTAATCCCGAACACTGAAGCTTTCTTT.

The chain carries TRBV5-6 and TRBJ1-4, with unresolved D. Germline CDR1 and CDR2: SGHDT and YYEEEE. The CDR3 is made up of 16 amino acids. V dropped 4 bases and J dropped 5 bases, with 18 bases sitting between them. In nucleotides, the CDR3 is TGTGCCAGCAGCATCACTGCGGCTAAGGGCAATGAAAAACTGTTTTTT. Translation gives CASSITAAKGNEKLFF.

This rearrangement joins TRBV6-6 to TRBJ2-1, with 13 bases lining up with TRBD2. This CDR3 contains 15 residues. Losses at the gene ends were 6 bases for V and 10 bases for J; bases not matched to a gene: 9. Germline-derived CDR1 and CDR2 are MNHNY and SVGAGI (reference sequence). In DNA, the CDR3 is TGTGCCAGCAGGGGCGAGGGACTAGCGGGGAAGGAGCAGTTCTTC. Protein: CASRGEGLAGKEQFF.

The chain links TRBV7-9 to TRBJ1-2; D call uncertain. V lost 5 bases and J 4 bases, leaving 8 bases between the germline ends. Germline CDR1 and CDR2: SEHNR and FQNEAQ (reference sequence). The CDR3 spans 12 residues. The CDR3 sequence: CASSPGGYGYTF. In nucleotides, the CDR3 is TGTGCCAGCAGCCCCGGCGGCTATGGCTACACCTTC.

The rearrangement uses TRBV3-1 (or the pseudogene TRBV3-2) and TRBJ2-5, with D perhaps being TRBD1 or TRBD2 (6 bases each). This CDR3 comprises 14 residues. From germline, CDR1 is LGHDT and CDR2 YNNKEL (reference sequence). The V gene lost 2 bases and the J gene lost 5 bases, with 12 bases spanning the gap. In nucleotides, the CDR3 is TGTGCCAGCAGCCAAAAGGGGGGCCGGGAGACCCAGTACTTC. Residues: CASSQKGGRETQYF.

The chain combines TRBV9 with TRBJ1-3; no reliable D call. V was trimmed by 4 bases and J by 4 bases, leaving 9 bases between them. The CDR3 has 13 residues. CDR1 and CDR2 (germline): SGDLS, YYNGEE. The CDR3 region has the DNA TGTGCCAGCAGCAGCCCAGCCGGAAACACCATATATTTT. It codes for CASSSPAGNTIYF.